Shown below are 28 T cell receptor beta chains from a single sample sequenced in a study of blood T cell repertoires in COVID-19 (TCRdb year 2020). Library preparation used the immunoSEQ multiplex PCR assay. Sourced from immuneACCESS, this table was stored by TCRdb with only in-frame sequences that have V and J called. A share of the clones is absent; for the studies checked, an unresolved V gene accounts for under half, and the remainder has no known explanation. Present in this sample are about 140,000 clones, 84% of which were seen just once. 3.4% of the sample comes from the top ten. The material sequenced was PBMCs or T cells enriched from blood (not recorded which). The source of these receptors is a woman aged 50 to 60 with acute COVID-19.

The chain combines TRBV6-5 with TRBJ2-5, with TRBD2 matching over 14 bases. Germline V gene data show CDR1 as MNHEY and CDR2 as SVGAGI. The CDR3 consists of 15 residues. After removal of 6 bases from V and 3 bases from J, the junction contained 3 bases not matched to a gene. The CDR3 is CASSMTSGREETQYF. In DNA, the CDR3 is TGTGCCAGCAGCATGACTAGCGGGAGGGAAGAGACCCAGTACTTC.

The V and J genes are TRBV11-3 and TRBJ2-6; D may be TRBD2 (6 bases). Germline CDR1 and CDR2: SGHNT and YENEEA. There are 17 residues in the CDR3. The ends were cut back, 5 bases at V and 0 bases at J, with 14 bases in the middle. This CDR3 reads CASSRRAGLSGANVLTF. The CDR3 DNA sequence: TGTGCCAGCAGCCGCCGGGCGGGGCTCTCTGGGGCCAACGTCCTGACTTTC.

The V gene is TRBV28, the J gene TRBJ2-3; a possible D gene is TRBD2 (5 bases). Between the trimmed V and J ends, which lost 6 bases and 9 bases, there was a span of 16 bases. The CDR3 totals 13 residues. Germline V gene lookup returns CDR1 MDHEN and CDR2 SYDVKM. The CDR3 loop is CASSEGWGGTQYF. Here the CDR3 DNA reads TGTGCCAGCAGCGAGGGTTGGGGTGGCACGCAGTATTTT.

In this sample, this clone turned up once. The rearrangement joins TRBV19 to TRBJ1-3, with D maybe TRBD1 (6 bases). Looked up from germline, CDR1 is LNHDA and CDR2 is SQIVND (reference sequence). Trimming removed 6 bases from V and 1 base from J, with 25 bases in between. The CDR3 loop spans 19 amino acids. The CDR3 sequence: CASRAPLNRVRGSGNTIYF. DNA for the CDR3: TGTGCCAGTAGGGCCCCTTTAAACAGGGTCCGTGGATCTGGAAACACCATATATTTT.

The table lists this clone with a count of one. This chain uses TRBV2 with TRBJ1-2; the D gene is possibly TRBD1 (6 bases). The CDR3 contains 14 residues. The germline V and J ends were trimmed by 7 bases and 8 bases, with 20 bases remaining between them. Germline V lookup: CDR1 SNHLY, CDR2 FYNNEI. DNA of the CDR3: TGTGCCAGCAAGGTAGACAGGCGGGCTCGGGGCTACACCTTC. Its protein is CASKVDRRARGYTF.

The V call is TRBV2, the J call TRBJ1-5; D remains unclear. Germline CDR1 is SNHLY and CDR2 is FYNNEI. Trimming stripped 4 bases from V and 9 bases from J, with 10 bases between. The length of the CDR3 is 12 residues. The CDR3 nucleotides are TGTGCCAGCAGTGGACAAATCCCGCCCCAGCATTTT. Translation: CASSGQIPPQHF. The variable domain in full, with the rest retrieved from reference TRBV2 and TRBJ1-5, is EPEVTQTPSHQVTQMGQEVILRCVPISNHLYFYWYRQILGQKVEFLVSFYNNEISEKSEIFDDQFSVERPDGSNFTLKIRSTKLEDSAMYFCASSGQIPPQHFGDGTRLSIL.

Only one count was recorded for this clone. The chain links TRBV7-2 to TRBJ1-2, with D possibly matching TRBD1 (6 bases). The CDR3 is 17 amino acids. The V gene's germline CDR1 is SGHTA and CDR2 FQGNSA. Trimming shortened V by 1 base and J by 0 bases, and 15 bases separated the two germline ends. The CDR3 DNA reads TGTGCCAGCAGCTTAGGGTCAGGGGATGTCGCTAACTATGGCTACACCTTC. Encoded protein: CASSLGSGDVANYGYTF.

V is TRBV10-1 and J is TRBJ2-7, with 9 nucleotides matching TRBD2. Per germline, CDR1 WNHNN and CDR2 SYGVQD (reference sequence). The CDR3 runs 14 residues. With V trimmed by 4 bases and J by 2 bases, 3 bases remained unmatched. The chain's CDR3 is CASSGGLAPYEQYF. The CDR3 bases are TGCGCCAGCAGTGGCGGACTAGCGCCCTACGAGCAGTACTTC.

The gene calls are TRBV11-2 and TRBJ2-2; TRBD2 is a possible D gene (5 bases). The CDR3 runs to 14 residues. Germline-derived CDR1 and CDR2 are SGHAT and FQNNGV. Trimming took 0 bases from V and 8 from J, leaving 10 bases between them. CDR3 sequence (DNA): TGTGCCAGCAGCTTAGATGGAGGTTTGGGGGAGCTGTTTTTT. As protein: CASSLDGGLGELFF.

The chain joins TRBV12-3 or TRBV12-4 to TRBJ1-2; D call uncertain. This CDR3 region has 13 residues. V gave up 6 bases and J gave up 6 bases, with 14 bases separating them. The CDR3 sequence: CASSRGGLDGYTF. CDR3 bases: TGTGCCAGCAGCCGGGGAGGCTTAGATGGCTACACCTTC.

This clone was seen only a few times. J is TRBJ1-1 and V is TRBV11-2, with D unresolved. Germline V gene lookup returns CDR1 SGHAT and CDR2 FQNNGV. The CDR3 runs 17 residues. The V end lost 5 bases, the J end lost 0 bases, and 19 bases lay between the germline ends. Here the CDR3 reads CASSAGLDLQMNTEAFF. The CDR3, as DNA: TGTGCCAGCAGCGCAGGACTCGACTTACAAATGAACACTGAAGCTTTCTTT. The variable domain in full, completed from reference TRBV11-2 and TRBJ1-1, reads EAGVAQSPRYKIIEKRQSVAFWCNPISGHATLYWYQQILGQGPKLLIQFQNNGVVDDSQLPKDRFSAERLKGVDSTLKIQPAKLEDSAVYLCASSAGLDLQMNTEAFFGQGTRLTVV.

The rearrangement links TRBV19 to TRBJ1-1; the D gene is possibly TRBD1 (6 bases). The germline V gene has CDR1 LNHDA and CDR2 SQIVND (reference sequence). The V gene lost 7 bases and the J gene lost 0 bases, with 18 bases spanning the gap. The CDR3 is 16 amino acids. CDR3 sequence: CASNKGTTTMNTEAFF. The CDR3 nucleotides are TGTGCCAGTAATAAAGGGACAACGACAATGAACACTGAAGCTTTCTTT.

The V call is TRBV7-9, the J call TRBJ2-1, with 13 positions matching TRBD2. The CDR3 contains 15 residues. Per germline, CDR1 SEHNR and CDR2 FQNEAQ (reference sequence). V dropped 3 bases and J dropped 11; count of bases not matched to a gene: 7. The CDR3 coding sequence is TGTGCCAGCAGCTTTAGACTAGCGGGAGGTCGGAAGCAGTTCTTC. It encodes CASSFRLAGGRKQFF.

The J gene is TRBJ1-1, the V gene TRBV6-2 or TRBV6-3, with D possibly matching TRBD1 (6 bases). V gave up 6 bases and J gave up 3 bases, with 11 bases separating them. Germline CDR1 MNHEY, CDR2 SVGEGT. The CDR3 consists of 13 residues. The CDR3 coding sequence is TGTGCCAGCAGCAGACAGGAAGACACTGAAGCTTTCTTT. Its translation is CASSRQEDTEAFF.

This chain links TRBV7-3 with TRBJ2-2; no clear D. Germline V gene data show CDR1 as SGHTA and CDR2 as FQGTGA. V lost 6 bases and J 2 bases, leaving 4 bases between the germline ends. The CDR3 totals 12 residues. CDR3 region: CASSHNTGELFF. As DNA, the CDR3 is TGTGCCAGCAGTCATAACACCGGGGAGCTGTTTTTT. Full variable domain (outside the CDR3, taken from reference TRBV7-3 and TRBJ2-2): GAGVSQTPSNKVTEKGKYVELRCDPISGHTALYWYRQSLGQGPEFLIYFQGTGAADDSGLPNDRFFAVRPEGSVSTLKIQRTERGDSAVYLCASSHNTGELFFGEGSRLTVL.

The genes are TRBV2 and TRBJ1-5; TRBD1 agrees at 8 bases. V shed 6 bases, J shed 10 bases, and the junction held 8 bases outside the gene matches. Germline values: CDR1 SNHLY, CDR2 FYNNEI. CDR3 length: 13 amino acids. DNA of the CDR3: TGTGCCAGCAGATCGGACAGGGAGTTACCCCAGCATTTT. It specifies CASRSDRELPQHF. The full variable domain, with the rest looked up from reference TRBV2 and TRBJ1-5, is EPEVTQTPSHQVTQMGQEVILRCVPISNHLYFYWYRQILGQKVEFLVSFYNNEISEKSEIFDDQFSVERPDGSNFTLKIRSTKLEDSAMYFCASRSDRELPQHFGDGTRLSIL.

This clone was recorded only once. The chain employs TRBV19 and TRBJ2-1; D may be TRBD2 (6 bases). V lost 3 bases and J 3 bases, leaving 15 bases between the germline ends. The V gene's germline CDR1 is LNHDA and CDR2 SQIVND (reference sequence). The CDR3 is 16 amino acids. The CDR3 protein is CASSIEEGTGYNEQFF. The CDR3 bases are TGTGCCAGTAGTATTGAGGAAGGGACTGGCTACAATGAGCAGTTCTTC.

The CDR3 here is CASSRQGGNSPLHF. CDR3 in DNA: TGTGCCAGCAGCCGACAGGGGGGGAATTCACCCCTCCACTTT. This sequence joins TRBV7-9 and TRBJ1-6; the match to TRBD1 covers 9 bases. Looked up from germline, CDR1 is SEHNR and CDR2 is FQNEAQ (reference sequence). The junction had 3 bases not matched to a gene; V was cut back by 5 bases and J by 7 bases. The CDR3 is made up of 14 amino acids.

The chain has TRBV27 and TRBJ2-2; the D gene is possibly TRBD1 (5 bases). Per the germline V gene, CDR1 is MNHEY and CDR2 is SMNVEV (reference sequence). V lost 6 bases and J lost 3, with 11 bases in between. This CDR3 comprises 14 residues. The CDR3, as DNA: TGTGCCAGCAGCTCCTTAGGGGACACCGGGGAGCTGTTTTTT. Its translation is CASSSLGDTGELFF.

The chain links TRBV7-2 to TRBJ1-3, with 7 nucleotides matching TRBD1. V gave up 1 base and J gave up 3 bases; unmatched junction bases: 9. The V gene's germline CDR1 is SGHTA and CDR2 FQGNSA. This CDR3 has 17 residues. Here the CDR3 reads CASSLVQGGWFGNTIYF. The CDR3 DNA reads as TGTGCCAGCAGCTTAGTCCAAGGGGGCTGGTTTGGAAACACCATATATTTT.

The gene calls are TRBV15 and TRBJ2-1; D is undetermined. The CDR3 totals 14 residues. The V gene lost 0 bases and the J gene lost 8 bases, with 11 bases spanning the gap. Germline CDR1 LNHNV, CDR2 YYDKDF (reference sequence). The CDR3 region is CATSRDERQDEQFF. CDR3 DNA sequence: TGTGCCACCAGCAGAGATGAGAGGCAAGATGAGCAGTTCTTC.

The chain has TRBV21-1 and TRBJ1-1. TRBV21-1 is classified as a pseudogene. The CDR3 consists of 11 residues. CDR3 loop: CASSKTPGAFF. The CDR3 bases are TGTGCCAGCAGCAAAACCCCGGGAGCTTTCTTT.

CDR3 in DNA: TGTGCCAGCAGCGCTAGCGGGCGCAGCACAGATACGCAGTATTTT. The encoded protein is CASSASGRSTDTQYF. The chain couples TRBV9 to TRBJ2-3; 8 bases match TRBD2. There are 15 residues in the CDR3. Per germline, CDR1 SGDLS and CDR2 YYNGEE. J gave up 0 bases and V 3 bases, and 3 bases lay outside the gene matches. Variable domain in full (rest from reference TRBV9 and TRBJ2-3): DSGVTQTPKHLITATGQRVTLRCSPRSGDLSVYWYQQSLDQGLQFLIQYYNGEERAKGNILERFSAQQFPDLHSELNLSSLELGDSALYFCASSASGRSTDTQYFGPGTRLTVL.

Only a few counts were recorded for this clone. CDR3: CASSQGQEIVKQYF. DNA of the CDR3: TGTGCCAGCAGCCAGGGACAAGAAATTGTTAAGCAGTACTTC. This chain connects TRBV3-1 (or the pseudogene TRBV3-2) to TRBJ2-7; perhaps TRBD1 as D (6 bases). V dropped 3 bases and J dropped 8 bases, with 17 bases sitting between them. From germline, CDR1 is LGHDT and CDR2 YNNKEL (reference sequence). This CDR3 contains 14 residues.

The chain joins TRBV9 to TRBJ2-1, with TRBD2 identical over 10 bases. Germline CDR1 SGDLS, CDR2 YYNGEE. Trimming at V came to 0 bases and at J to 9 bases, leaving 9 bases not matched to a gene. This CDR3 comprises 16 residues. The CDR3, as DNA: TGTGCCAGCAGCGTAGGGACAGCGGGGGGGACCGGTGAGCAGTTCTTC. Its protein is CASSVGTAGGTGEQFF.

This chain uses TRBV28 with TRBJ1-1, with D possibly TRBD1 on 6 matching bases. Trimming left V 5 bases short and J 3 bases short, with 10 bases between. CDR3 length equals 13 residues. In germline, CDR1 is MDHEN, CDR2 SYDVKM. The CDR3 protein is CASSGSGDTEAFF. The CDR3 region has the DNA TGTGCCAGCAGTGGATCAGGGGACACTGAAGCTTTCTTT. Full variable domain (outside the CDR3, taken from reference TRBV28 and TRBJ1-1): DVKVTQSSRYLVKRTGEKVFLECVQDMDHENMFWYRQDPGLGLRLIYFSYDVKMKEKGDIPEGYSVSREKKERFSLILESASTNQTSMYLCASSGSGDTEAFFGQGTRLTVV.

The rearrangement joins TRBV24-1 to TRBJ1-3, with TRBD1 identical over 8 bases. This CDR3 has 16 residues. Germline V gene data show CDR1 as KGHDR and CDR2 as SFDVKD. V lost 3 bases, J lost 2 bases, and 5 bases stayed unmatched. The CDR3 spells CATSDTGGQAGNTIYF. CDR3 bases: TGTGCCACCAGTGATACCGGGGGACAGGCTGGAAACACCATATATTTT.

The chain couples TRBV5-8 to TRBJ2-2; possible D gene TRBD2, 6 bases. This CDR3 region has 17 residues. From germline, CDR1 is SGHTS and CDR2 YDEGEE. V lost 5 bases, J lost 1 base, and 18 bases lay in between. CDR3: CASRSSLGTLNTGELFF. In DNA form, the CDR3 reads TGTGCCAGCAGATCTTCCCTCGGGACTCTGAACACCGGGGAGCTGTTTTTT.